The TCR beta chain described here comes from a study of T cell repertoires in cytomegalovirus infection. Study-wide context: Recently described HLA-C-restricted plus well-studied HLA-B-restricted CMV epitopes were used. Based on public TCR beta signatures, there were indications of CMV infection and of a matching HLA type. Study outcomes and limitations: It was HLA-C-restricted CMV-specific TCR beta clonotypes that dominated the response ex vivo. Cumulative frequency of public TCR beta families picked out carriers of CMV plus the relevant HLA.

TCRdb reprocessed the reads with MiXCR, giving one entry per CDR3 protein. The table includes roughly 800,000 distinct CDR3 sequences, about 27% detected once. There are a few counts of this clonotype. Antigen unknown. Germline V lookup: CDR1 LGHNT, CDR2 FRNRAP. Deletions cut 0 bases from V and 4 bases from J, with 13 bases between. CDR3 length: 16 residues. The V and J genes are TRBV12-5 and TRBJ1-3, with D perhaps matching TRBD1 (6 bases). The receptor comes from a human donor in good health (CMV status not recorded). Some clones in this sample may be carry-over from other donors' samples. Sequences were derived from cultured CD8+ T cells from PBMCs, sampled from culture after CMV antigen stimulation. The CDR3 DNA reads TGTGCTAGTGGTTTGGTTATAGGGGGGGAAGGAAACACCATATATTTT. It translates to CASGLVIGGEGNTIYF.